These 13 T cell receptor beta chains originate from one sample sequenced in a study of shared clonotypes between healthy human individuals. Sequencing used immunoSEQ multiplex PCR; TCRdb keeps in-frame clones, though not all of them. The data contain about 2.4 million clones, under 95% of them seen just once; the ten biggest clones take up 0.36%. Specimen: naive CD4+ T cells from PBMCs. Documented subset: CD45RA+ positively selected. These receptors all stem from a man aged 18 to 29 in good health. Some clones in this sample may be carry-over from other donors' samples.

Written as DNA, the CDR3 is TGTGCCAGCAGTGGGGGGGGCACTCATTGGGGTGATGAGCAGTTCTTC. This encodes CASSGGGTHWGDEQFF. The rearrangement joins TRBV28 to TRBJ2-1, with TRBD2 as a possible D gene (7 bases). From germline, CDR1 is MDHEN and CDR2 SYDVKM. This CDR3 contains 16 residues. V was cut by 5 bases and J by 8 bases, with 22 bases left in between.

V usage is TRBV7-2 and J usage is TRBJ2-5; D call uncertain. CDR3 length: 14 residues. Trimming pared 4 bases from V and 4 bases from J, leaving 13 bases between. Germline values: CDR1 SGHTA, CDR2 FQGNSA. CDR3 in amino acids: CASSSKLLGETQYF. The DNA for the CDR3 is TGTGCCAGCAGCTCAAAGTTACTCGGAGAGACCCAGTACTTC.

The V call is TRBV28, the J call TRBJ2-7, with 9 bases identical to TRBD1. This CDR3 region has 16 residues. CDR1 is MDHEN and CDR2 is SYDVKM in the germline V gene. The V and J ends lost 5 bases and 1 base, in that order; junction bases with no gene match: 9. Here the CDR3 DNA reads TGTGCCAGCAGTATAGACGGGACAGGGAGGTCCTACGAGCAGTACTTC. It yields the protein CASSIDGTGRSYEQYF.

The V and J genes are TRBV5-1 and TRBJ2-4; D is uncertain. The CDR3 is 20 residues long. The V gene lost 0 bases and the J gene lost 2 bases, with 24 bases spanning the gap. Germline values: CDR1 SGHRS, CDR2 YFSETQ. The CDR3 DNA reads TGCGCCAGCAGCTTGGGGCCACGAAGGCAGCTCGATTCTCCCAAAAACATTCAGTACTTC. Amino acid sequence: CASSLGPRRQLDSPKNIQYF.

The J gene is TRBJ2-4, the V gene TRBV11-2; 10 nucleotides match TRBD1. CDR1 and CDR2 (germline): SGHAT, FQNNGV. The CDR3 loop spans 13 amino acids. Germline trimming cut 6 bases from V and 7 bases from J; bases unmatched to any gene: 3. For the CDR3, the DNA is TGTGCCAGCAGACCGGGACAGGGGAACATTCAGTACTTC. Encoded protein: CASRPGQGNIQYF. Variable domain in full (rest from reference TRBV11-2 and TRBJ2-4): EAGVAQSPRYKIIEKRQSVAFWCNPISGHATLYWYQQILGQGPKLLIQFQNNGVVDDSQLPKDRFSAERLKGVDSTLKIQPAKLEDSAVYLCASRPGQGNIQYFGAGTRLSVL.

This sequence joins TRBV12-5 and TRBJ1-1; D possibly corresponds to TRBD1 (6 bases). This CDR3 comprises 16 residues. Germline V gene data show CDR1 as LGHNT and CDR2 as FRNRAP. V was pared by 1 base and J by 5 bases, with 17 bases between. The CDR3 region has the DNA TGTGCTAGTGGTTTGGGAACAGTGGGGGCGGGTACTGAAGCTTTCTTT. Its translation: CASGLGTVGAGTEAFF.

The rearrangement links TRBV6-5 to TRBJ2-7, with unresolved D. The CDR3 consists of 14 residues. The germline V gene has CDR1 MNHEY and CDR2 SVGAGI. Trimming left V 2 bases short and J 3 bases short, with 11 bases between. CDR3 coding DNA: TGTGCCAGCAGTTACACCCCCAACAGCTACGAGCAGTACTTC. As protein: CASSYTPNSYEQYF.

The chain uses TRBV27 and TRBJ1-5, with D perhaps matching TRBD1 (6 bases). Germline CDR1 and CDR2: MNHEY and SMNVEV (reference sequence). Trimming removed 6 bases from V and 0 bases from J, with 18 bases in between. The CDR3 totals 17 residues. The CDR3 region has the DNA TGTGCCAGCAGACTTAAAGGGGGGAACCTTAGCAATCAGCCCCAGCATTTT. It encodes CASRLKGGNLSNQPQHF.

The CDR3 reads CASSQGSGGYEQYF. The CDR3, as DNA: TGTGCCAGCAGCCAAGGATCGGGAGGCTACGAGCAGTACTTC. The chain joins TRBV4-2 to TRBJ2-7; 7 bases map to TRBD2. The CDR3 contains 14 residues. Trimming took 1 base from V and 3 from J; bases not matched to a gene: 3. The germline V gene has CDR1 LGHNA and CDR2 YNFKEQ.

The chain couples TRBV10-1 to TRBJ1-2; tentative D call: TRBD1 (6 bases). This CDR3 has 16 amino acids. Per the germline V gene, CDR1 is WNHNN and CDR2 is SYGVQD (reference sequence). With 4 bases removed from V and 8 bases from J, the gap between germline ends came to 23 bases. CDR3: CASSVNRYRAAQGYTF. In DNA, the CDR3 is TGCGCCAGCAGTGTTAACCGATACAGGGCTGCTCAGGGCTACACCTTC.

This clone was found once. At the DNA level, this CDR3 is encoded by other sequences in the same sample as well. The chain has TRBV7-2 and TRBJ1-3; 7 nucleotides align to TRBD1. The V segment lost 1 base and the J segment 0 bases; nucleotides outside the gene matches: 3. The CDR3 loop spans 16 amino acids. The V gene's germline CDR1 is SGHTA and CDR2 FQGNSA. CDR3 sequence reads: CASSLGGTVSGNTIYF. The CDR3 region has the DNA TGTGCCAGCAGCTTAGGTGGGACAGTCTCTGGAAACACCATATATTTT.

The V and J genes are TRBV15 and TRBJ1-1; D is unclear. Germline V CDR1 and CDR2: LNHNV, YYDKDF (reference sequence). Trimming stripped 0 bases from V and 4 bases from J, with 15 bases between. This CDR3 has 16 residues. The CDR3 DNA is TGTGCCACCAGCAGAGATACAAGGGTTTCGGGCACTGAAGCTTTCTTT. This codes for CATSRDTRVSGTEAFF.

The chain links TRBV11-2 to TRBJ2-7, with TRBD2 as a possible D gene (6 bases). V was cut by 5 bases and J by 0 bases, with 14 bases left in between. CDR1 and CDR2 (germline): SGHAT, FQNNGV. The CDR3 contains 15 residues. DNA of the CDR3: TGTGCCAGCAGCCCATCTAGCGATAGCTCCTACGAGCAGTACTTC. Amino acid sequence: CASSPSSDSSYEQYF.